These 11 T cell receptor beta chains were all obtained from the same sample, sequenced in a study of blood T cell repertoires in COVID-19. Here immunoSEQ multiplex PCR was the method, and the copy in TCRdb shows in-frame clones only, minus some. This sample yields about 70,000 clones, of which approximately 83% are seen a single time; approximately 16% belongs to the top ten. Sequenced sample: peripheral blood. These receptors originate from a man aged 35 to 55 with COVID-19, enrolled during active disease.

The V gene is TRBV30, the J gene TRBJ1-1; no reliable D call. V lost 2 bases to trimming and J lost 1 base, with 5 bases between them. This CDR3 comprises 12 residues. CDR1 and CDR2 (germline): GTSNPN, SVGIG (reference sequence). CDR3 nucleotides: TGTGCCTGGAGTCTAGGGAACACTGAAGCTTTCTTT. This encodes CAWSLGNTEAFF. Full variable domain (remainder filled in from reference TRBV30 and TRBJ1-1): SQTIHQWPATLVQPVGSPLSLECTVEGTSNPNLYWYRQAAGRGLQLLFYSVGIGQISSEVPQNLSASRPQDRQFILSSKKLLLSDSGFYLCAWSLGNTEAFFGQGTRLTVV.

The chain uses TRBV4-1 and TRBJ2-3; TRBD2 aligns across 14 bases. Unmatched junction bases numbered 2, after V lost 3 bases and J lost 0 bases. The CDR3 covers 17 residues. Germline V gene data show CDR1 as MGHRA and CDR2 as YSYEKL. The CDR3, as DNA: TGCGCCAGCAGCCATGGACTAGCGGGGGGAAGCACAGATACGCAGTATTTT. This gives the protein CASSHGLAGGSTDTQYF.

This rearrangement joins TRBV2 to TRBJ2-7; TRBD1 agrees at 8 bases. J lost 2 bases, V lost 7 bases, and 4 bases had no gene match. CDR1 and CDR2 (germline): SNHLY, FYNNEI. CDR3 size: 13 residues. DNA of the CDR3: TGTGCCAGCACGGGGACAGGTACCTACGAGCAGTACTTC. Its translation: CASTGTGTYEQYF.

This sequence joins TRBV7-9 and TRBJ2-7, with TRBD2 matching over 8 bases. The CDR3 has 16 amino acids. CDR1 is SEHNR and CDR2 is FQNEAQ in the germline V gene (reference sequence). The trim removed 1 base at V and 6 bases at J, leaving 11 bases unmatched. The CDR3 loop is CASSLVSGRGTGEQYF. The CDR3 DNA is TGTGCCAGCAGCTTAGTGTCCGGGAGGGGAACGGGCGAGCAGTACTTC.

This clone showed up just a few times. The CDR3 bases are TGTGCCAGCAGTTCGAGGACAGGGGTTTCCAACGAGCAGTACTTC. This codes for CASSSRTGVSNEQYF. The gene calls are TRBV2 and TRBJ2-7, with 9 bases that match TRBD1. The length of the CDR3 is 15 residues. Germline CDR1 is SNHLY and CDR2 is FYNNEI. After removal of 5 bases from V and 5 bases from J, the junction contained 10 bases not matched to a gene.

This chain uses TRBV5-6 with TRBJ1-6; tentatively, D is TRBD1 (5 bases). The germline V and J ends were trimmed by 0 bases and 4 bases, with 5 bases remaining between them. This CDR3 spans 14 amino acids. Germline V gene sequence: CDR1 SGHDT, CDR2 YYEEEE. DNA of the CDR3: TGTGCCAGCAGCTTGGGACAGTATAATTCACCCCTCCACTTT. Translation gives CASSLGQYNSPLHF.

The CDR3 protein is CASSSSPDIESYNEQFF. CDR3 nucleotides: TGTGCCAGCAGCTCATCACCGGACATTGAATCCTACAATGAGCAGTTCTTC. This chain joins TRBV7-6 and TRBJ2-1; perhaps TRBD1 as D (5 bases). The CDR3 length is 17 residues. From germline, CDR1 is SGHVS and CDR2 FNYEAQ. The V end was cut by 4 bases, the J end by 1 base, with 17 bases between.

CDR3: CASSLGGNTYEQYF. In DNA form, the CDR3 reads TGTGCCAGCAGCCTCGGCGGAAACACCTACGAGCAGTACTTC. V usage is TRBV9 and J usage is TRBJ2-7; D is undetermined. Germline-derived CDR1 and CDR2 are SGDLS and YYNGEE. Trimming pared 4 bases from V and 2 bases from J, leaving 13 bases between. This CDR3 is built from 14 residues.

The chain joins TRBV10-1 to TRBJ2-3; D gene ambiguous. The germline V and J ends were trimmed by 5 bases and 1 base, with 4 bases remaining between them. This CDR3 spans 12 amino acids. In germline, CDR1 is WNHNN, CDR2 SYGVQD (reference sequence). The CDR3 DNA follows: TGCGCCAGCAGTCGGGGCACAGATACGCAGTATTTT. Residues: CASSRGTDTQYF.

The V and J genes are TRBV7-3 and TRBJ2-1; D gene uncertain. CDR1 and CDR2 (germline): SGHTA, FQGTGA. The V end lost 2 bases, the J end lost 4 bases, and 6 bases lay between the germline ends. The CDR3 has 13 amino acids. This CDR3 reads CASSLLQYNEQFF. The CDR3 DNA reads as TGTGCCAGCAGCTTATTACAGTACAATGAGCAGTTCTTC.

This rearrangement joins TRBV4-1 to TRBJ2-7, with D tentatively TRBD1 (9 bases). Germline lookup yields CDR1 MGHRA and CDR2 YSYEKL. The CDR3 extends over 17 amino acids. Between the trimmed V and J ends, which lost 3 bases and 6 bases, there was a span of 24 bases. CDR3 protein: CASSHSGTGFGRGEQYF. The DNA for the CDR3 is TGCGCCAGCAGCCATAGCGGGACAGGGTTTGGGAGGGGCGAGCAGTACTTC.